This T cell receptor (beta chain) is from a study of T cells in Graves' hyperthyroidism and ophthalmopathy (dated by TCRdb to the late 2010s). With respect to the entire study: Peripheral blood was collected at initial diagnosis, before any treatment. To identify distinguishing TCR V-J signatures, a discovery cohort of 90 to 100 patients was used, comprising fewer than 45 with Graves' ophthalmopathy and some 60 with stable Graves' hyperthyroidism. Whether ophthalmopathy could be predicted prospectively was tested in an independent validation cohort made up of 18 to 20 hyperthyroidism patients plus 17 patients who later progressed to ophthalmopathy. The approximately 95 discovery patients were divided at random into training and test sets in a 7:3 ratio. In several Graves' hyperthyroidism patients, the study also compared T-cell repertoires from thyroid tissue with T-cell repertoires from blood. After blood sampling, hyperthyroidism patients were treated with methimazole at a starting dose of 30 mg daily, and ophthalmopathy patients were treated with high-dose intravenous methylprednisolone. The paper describes TCR Vbeta CDR3 sequencing of about 140 peripheral blood samples, made up of under 50 ophthalmopathy patients, around 78 hyperthyroidism patients and 17 progressor patients.

The TCR beta CDR3 regions were amplified from the RNA transcripts. The TCR CDR3 was subjected to a first round of RT-PCR using the HTBI primer set and the Qiagen OneStep RT-PCR kit. Libraries were constructed in a second round of multiplex PCR, after which size selection and purification were performed. Paired-end sequencing of the libraries was performed with 100 bp reads on an Illumina HiSeq2000. The source study handled its data this way. SOAPnuke was used to process the raw data, throwing out any read that contained adapters or uncalled bases, had a mean Phred below 15, or lacked an exact constant-primer or identifier match. COPE v1.2.5 was used to merge the high-quality paired reads, and each unique nucleotide sequence was defined as a clonotype. MiTCR v1.1 was used to align clonotypes to the IMGT TRBV, TRBD and TRBJ reference segments. The analysis included only V-J combinations with a frequency above 0.0001, which together covered around 99% of the repertoires. A TCS score was defined as the ratio between F50 (clonal expansion) and ExV (chaos), using BLOSUM62-based TCRdist between CDR3 peptides within each V-J. Welch's t-statistics and random forest reduced roughly 540 V-J features to 13, which were used in a naive Bayes classifier (R e1071). In TCRdb, the public reads were trimmed at Q25 with fastp and aligned with MiXCR, with productive beta chains retained. Identical CDR3 proteins give one entry, which carries the most common genes and DNA. The V and J calls reflect TCRdb's pipeline rather than the authors' work. The sample yields 150,000 or so distinct CDR3 sequences; over 7.5% were counted once. Together, the top ten hold approximately 20% of the sample.

The hyperthyroidism patients were between 18 and 65 years old and newly diagnosed, with a disease duration of less than 2 months. Exclusion was applied to patients with uncontrolled infections, other autoimmune diseases, pregnancy or lactation. Diagnoses relied on clinical symptoms, serum thyroxine and TRAb, thyroid ultrasound and orbital computed tomography. Blood from progressor patients was drawn when they were first diagnosed with hyperthyroidism, before any ophthalmopathy symptoms appeared. PBMCs were isolated from approximately 10 ml of fresh peripheral blood by Ficoll-Paque density gradient centrifugation. Patients classed as progressors first received a Graves' hyperthyroidism diagnosis and then went on to develop ophthalmopathy during follow-up. Total RNA was extracted with Trizol reagent, and quality was checked on an Agilent 2100 Bioanalyzer. Worth noting for this clonotype: Its antigen has not been determined. No much larger clonotype is one base removed from it; base qualities were not supplied.

The research as a whole found: A model built on a 13 V-J signature distinguished ophthalmopathy from stable hyperthyroidism, reaching about 89% sensitivity and around 81% specificity in cross-validation and 80%/75% in testing. In validation, progression to ophthalmopathy was predicted by the model with 70.59% sensitivity and around 76% specificity, a median of roughly 6 months before onset. No statistical method was used to fix the sample size in advance, and group allocation was not hidden from the investigators. Blood samples also contained most of the expanded thyroid clonotypes (frequency above 0.001), which suggests that blood repertoires may reflect thyroid immune responses.

Reading from cysteine to phenylalanine, the CDR3 counts 13 amino acids. Only the CDR3 portion is preserved as DNA: 39 bases, with reading frame beginning at the first base. The trim is 4 bases for V and 1 base for J, with a gap of 7 bases between the germline ends. CDR1 and CDR2 are drawn from the germline V gene: WSHSY, SAAADI. Sequences were obtained from blood. The chain couples TRBV10-2 to TRBJ1-1, and possibly TRBD1, on 6 matching bases. This TCR derives from a woman aged 18-30 years with Graves' hyperthyroidism that later progressed to Graves' ophthalmopathy. CDR3 loop: CASSGQENTEAFF. The DNA sequence is as follows: TGCGCCAGCAGTGGACAGGAGAACACTGAAGCTTTCTTT.